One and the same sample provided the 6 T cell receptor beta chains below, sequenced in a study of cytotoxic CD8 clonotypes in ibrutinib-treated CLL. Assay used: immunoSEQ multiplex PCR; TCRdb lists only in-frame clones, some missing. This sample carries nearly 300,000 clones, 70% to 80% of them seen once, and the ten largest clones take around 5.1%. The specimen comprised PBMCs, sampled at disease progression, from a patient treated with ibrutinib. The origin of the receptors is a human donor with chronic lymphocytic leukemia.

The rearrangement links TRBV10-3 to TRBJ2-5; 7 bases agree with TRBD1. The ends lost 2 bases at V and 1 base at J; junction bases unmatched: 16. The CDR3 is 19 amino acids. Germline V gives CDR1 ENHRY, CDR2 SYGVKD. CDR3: CAISEPRTGEGSLQETQYF. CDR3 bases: TGTGCCATCAGTGAGCCTAGGACAGGAGAAGGCTCCCTCCAAGAGACCCAGTACTTC.

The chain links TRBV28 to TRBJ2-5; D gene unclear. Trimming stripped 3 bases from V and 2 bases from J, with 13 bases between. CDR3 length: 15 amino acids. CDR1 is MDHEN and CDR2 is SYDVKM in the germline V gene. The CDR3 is CASSFGPGLQETQYF. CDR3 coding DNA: TGTGCCAGCAGTTTTGGCCCCGGCTTACAAGAGACCCAGTACTTC.

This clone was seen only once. CDR3 DNA: TGTGCCAGTAGTATCACCAGGGCATCCTATAATTCACCCCTCCACTTT. This encodes CASSITRASYNSPLHF. The chain links TRBV19 to TRBJ1-6, with D maybe TRBD1 (5 bases). Germline CDR1 and CDR2: LNHDA and SQIVND (reference sequence). The CDR3 runs to 16 residues. Trimming shortened V by 3 bases and J by 1 base, and 10 bases separated the two germline ends.

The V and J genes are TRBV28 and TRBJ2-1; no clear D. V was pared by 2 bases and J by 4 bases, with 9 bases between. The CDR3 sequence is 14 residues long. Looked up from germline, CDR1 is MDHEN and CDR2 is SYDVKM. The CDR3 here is CASSLRQVYNEQFF. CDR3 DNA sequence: TGTGCCAGCAGTTTAAGACAAGTTTACAATGAGCAGTTCTTC.

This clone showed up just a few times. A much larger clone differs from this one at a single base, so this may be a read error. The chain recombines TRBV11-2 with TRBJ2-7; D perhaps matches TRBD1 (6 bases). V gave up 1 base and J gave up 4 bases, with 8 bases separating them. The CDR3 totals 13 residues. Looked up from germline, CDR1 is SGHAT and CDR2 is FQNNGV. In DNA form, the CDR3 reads TGTGCCAGCAGCTTAGCACAGGGATACGAGCAGTACTTC. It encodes CASSLAQGYEQYF.

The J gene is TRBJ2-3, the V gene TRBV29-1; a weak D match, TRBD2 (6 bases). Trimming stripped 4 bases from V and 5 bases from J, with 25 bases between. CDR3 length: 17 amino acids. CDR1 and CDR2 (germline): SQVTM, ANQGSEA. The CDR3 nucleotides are TGCAGCGTTGTTCCTCTCTCGGGACTCTTGAATGGAGATACGCAGTATTTT. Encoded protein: CSVVPLSGLLNGDTQYF.